The rows below give T cell receptor beta chains drawn from one sample of a study of blood T cell repertoires in COVID-19. Method: immunoSEQ multiplex PCR; TCRdb's copy keeps in-frame clones and lacks some. The sample carries 200,000 to 250,000 clones, 70% to 90% recorded once. Sequencing input: peripheral blood. The receptors derive from a man aged 25 to 40 with COVID-19, enrolled during active disease. The CDR3 runs from the conserved cysteine through the conserved F or W. D genes are given only for firm matches. The size field is filled for only some rows; it gives once, few, many or a size class.

TRBJ1-2 few TRBV19 - CASSSGGYGYTF TGTGCCAGTAGCAGCGGGGGTTATGGCTACACCTTC
TRBJ1-1 - TRBV5-1 - CASSFAGEAFF TGCGCCAGCAGCTTTGCAGGCGAAGCTTTCTTT
TRBJ1-3 - TRBV7-9 - CASTFLQALSGNTIYF TGTGCCAGCACCTTCCTTCAAGCCCTCTCTGGAAACACCATATATTTT
TRBJ2-2 - TRBV7-2 TRBD1 CASSPETGPGELFF TGTGCCAGCAGCCCCGAGACAGGGCCCGGGGAGCTGTTTTTT
TRBJ2-2 - TRBV7-3 - CASSFNRNTGELFF TGTGCCAGCAGCTTCAACAGGAACACCGGGGAGCTGTTTTTT
TRBJ1-2 - TRBV6-6 - CASGPYLSRDNYGYTF TGTGCCAGCGGGCCTTATCTATCCCGAGATAACTATGGCTACACCTTC
TRBJ2-5 - TRBV7-2 TRBD2 CASSLAATSGTQTQYF TGTGCCAGCAGCTTAGCGGCCACTAGCGGAACTCAGACCCAGTACTTC
TRBJ1-1 - TRBV6-2/TRBV6-3 - CASSYGGEDSRAFF TGTGCCAGCAGTTACGGGGGGGAGGATTCGAGAGCTTTCTTT
TRBJ2-5 few TRBV4-2 TRBD2 CASSQVPSSGYQETQYF TGTGCCAGCAGCCAAGTACCATCTAGCGGATACCAAGAGACCCAGTACTTC
TRBJ1-4 - TRBV6-2/TRBV6-3 TRBD1 CASSILPGQGKEKLFF TGTGCCAGCAGTATCCTCCCGGGACAGGGAAAAGAAAAACTGTTTTTT
TRBJ2-7 - TRBV29-1 - CSVSSGTLYEQYF TGCAGCGTCTCCTCGGGAACTCTCTACGAGCAGTACTTC
TRBJ1-1 - TRBV5-1 TRBD1 CASSLRQGSAEAFF TGCGCCAGCAGCTTACGACAGGGTTCGGCTGAAGCTTTCTTT
TRBJ2-3 - TRBV3-1/TRBV3-2 - CASSPQGDTQYF TGTGCCAGCAGCCCACAGGGAGATACGCAGTATTTT
TRBJ1-1 - TRBV29-1 - CSGNRATTQNTEAFF TGCAGCGGCAACAGGGCAACGACACAGAACACTGAAGCTTTCTTT
TRBJ1-1 - TRBV7-3 - CASSATGNTEAFF TGTGCCAGCAGCGCGACAGGGAACACTGAAGCTTTCTTT
TRBJ1-5 - TRBV18 - CASSPTQDSSNQPQHF TGTGCCAGCTCACCTACCCAGGACAGTAGCAATCAGCCCCAGCATTTT
TRBJ1-6 few TRBV2 - CASSERGESGSPLHF TGTGCCAGCAGTGAGCGTGGGGAGAGCGGCTCACCCCTCCACTTT
TRBJ2-7 - TRBV28 - CASSLVQGGGEQYF TGTGCCAGCAGTTTAGTGCAGGGAGGTGGCGAGCAGTACTTC
TRBJ1-1 few TRBV13 - CASSLGRGWTEAFF TGTGCCAGCAGCTTAGGCAGGGGATGGACTGAAGCTTTCTTT
TRBJ1-2 - TRBV19 TRBD1 CASSKLLGTGDNYGYTF TGTGCCAGTAGTAAGCTCCTGGGGACAGGGGATAACTATGGCTACACCTTC
TRBJ1-1 - TRBV6-5 - CASSYWTQGTEAFF TGTGCCAGCAGTTACTGGACTCAGGGGACTGAAGCTTTCTTT
TRBJ2-1 - TRBV10-3 TRBD2 CAISAASGGLEQFF TGTGCCATCAGTGCGGCTAGCGGGGGGCTCGAGCAGTTCTTC
TRBJ1-1 - TRBV19 - CASSIGATEAFF TGTGCCAGTAGTATTGGGGCGACGGAAGCTTTCTTT
TRBJ1-5 - TRBV15 TRBD1 CATSRGQGTQPQHF TGTGCCACCAGCAGGGGACAGGGAACCCAGCCCCAGCATTTT
TRBJ2-5 - TRBV6-6 TRBD2 CASSPGPGGGQETQYF TGTGCCAGCAGTCCCGGCCCGGGGGGGGGACAAGAGACCCAGTACTTC
TRBJ2-1 - TRBV5-4 TRBD1 CASSLGTGSYNEQFF TGTGCCAGCAGCTTGGGGACAGGATCCTACAATGAGCAGTTCTTC
TRBJ2-1 - TRBV19 - CASSIYAGGTYNEQFF TGTGCCAGTAGTATCTATGCAGGGGGGACCTACAATGAGCAGTTCTTC
TRBJ1-3 - TRBV28 - CASFQMAGVASGNTIYF TGTGCCAGCTTTCAAATGGCAGGGGTCGCCTCCGGAAACACCATATATTTT
TRBJ1-1 - TRBV6-5 - CASIHPGLTEAFF TGTGCCAGCATCCACCCAGGGCTCACTGAAGCTTTCTTT
TRBJ1-2 once TRBV7-2 TRBD1 CASGGGWGYTF TGTGCCAGCGGAGGGGGCTGGGGCTACACCTTC
TRBJ2-7 few TRBV29-1 TRBD2 CSAGTSGTEQYF TGCAGCGCTGGGACTAGCGGGACCGAGCAGTACTTC
TRBJ1-2 once TRBV3-1/TRBV3-2 TRBD1 CASSKPGQGDGYTF TGTGCCAGCAGCAAGCCGGGACAGGGAGATGGCTACACCTTC
TRBJ1-2 - TRBV7-2 - CASSPSRNYGYTF TGTGCCAGCAGCCCTAGCAGGAACTATGGCTACACCTTC
TRBJ2-7 - TRBV27 TRBD2 CASSGGTLAGRSYEQYF TGTGCCAGCAGTGGGGGGACACTAGCGGGACGCTCCTACGAGCAGTACTTC
TRBJ1-1 once TRBV6-2/TRBV6-3 - CASSYSEGPTEAFF TGTGCCAGCAGTTACTCTGAGGGTCCTACTGAAGCTTTCTTT
TRBJ2-1 - TRBV7-3 - CASSGGDKDEQFF TGTGCCAGCAGCGGGGGCGACAAGGATGAGCAGTTCTTC
TRBJ1-3 - TRBV19 - CASSIDRRPSGNTIYF TGTGCCAGTAGTATCGACAGGCGACCCTCTGGAAACACCATATATTTT
TRBJ1-1 - TRBV2 - CASIRTGPTEAFF TGTGCCAGCATCCGAACAGGACCCACTGAAGCTTTCTTT
TRBJ1-4 - TRBV18 TRBD1 CASSRIPGQGIEKLFF TGTGCCAGCTCAAGAATACCGGGACAGGGTATAGAAAAACTGTTTTTT
TRBJ1-2 - TRBV15 TRBD1 CATSRDRNRDSLLVGGYTF TGTGCCACCAGCAGAGATAGAAATAGGGACAGCTTATTGGTAGGTGGCTACACCTTC
TRBJ2-1 - TRBV7-9 - CASSPRGDAWGEQFF TGTGCCAGCAGCCCCCGGGGAGATGCCTGGGGTGAGCAGTTCTTC
TRBJ1-6 - TRBV15 - CATSRGTPNSPLHF TGTGCCACCAGCAGAGGGACTCCTAATTCACCCCTCCACTTT
TRBJ1-1 - TRBV5-1 - CASSLAQGVGEAFF TGCGCCAGCAGCTTGGCCCAGGGTGTGGGTGAAGCTTTCTTT
TRBJ1-2 - TRBV7-9 - CASSPTQGNSVF TGTGCCAGCAGCCCGACACAAGGAAACTCGGTCTTC
TRBJ2-7 - TRBV28 TRBD2 CASSHKLAGKPYEQYF TGTGCCAGCAGCCATAAACTAGCGGGGAAGCCCTACGAGCAGTACTTC
TRBJ1-2 - TRBV15 - CATSRERTVNYGYTF TGTGCCACCAGCAGAGAGAGGACAGTTAACTATGGCTACACCTTC
TRBJ2-1 - TRBV9 TRBD2 CASSPRPTSGTSSYNEQFF TGTGCCAGCAGCCCTCGCCCCACTAGCGGGACGAGCTCCTACAATGAGCAGTTCTTC
TRBJ1-3 - TRBV10-3 - CAISELAGDGNTIYF TGTGCCATCAGTGAACTTGCAGGGGACGGAAACACCATATATTTT
TRBJ2-1 many TRBV6-5 TRBD1 CASRSGTGDQDEQFF TGTGCCAGCAGGTCCGGGACAGGGGACCAGGATGAGCAGTTCTTC
TRBJ2-1 - TRBV29-1 - CSVLSLARYNEQFF TGCAGCGTCCTCTCGTTAGCGCGCTACAATGAGCAGTTCTTC
TRBJ2-4 - TRBV7-2 TRBD1 CASSLQPGGVVAKNIQYF TGTGCCAGCAGCTTACAGCCAGGGGGCGTGGTGGCCAAAAACATTCAGTACTTC
TRBJ1-1 - TRBV23-1 TRBD1 CASSLDRGNYTEAFF TGCGCCAGCAGTCTCGACAGGGGAAACTACACTGAAGCTTTCTTT
TRBJ1-6 - TRBV27 - CASSSNRVAYNSPLHF TGTGCCAGCAGTTCCAACAGGGTGGCATATAATTCACCCCTCCACTTT
TRBJ2-6 - TRBV9 TRBD1 CASSVGTGGPGANVLTF TGTGCCAGCAGCGTAGGGACAGGGGGTCCTGGGGCCAACGTCCTGACTTTC
TRBJ2-1 - TRBV7-6 TRBD1 CASSLLLQIPGQGTNEQFF TGTGCCAGCAGCCTACTACTTCAAATCCCGGGACAGGGGACCAATGAGCAGTTCTTC